The rows below give T cell receptor beta chains drawn from one sample of a study of OX40 agonist ivuxolimab in advanced cancers. Clones were sequenced by immunoSEQ multiplex PCR, and TCRdb holds only the in-frame ones, with some missing. The sample lists just under 65,000 clones, over 75% seen once, with roughly 10% in the top ten. The sequences come from CD4+ or CD8+ T cells sorted from blood, collected in a trial of the OX40 agonist ivuxolimab. All receptors come from an adult with an advanced solid tumor such as melanoma, head and neck, liver or kidney cancer. Both conserved end residues are part of each CDR3. A D gene is named only where the DNA matches it firmly. A row's size may be missing; if present it is once, few, many or a size class.

d_call,v_call,clone_size,j_call,cdr3_nt,cdr3_aa
TRBD2,TRBV13,once,TRBJ2-5,TGTGCCAGCAGCTCATTTCCGGGACTAGCGGAGCGCCAAGAGACCCAGTACTTC,CASSSFPGLAERQETQYF
TRBD1,TRBV6-5,.,TRBJ2-7,TGTGCCAGCAGTGGACCGGGACAGCTGGCTTACGAGCAGTACTTC,CASSGPGQLAYEQYF
TRBD1,TRBV28,.,TRBJ1-1,TGTGCCAGCAGGAGGTGGGCAGGGGGCGGGGACACTGAAGCTTTCTTT,CASRRWAGGGDTEAFF
.,TRBV7-6,.,TRBJ1-3,TGTGCCAGCAGCTTCGAGGGGATTCCTGGAAACACCATATATTTT,CASSFEGIPGNTIYF
.,TRBV29-1,.,TRBJ2-7,TGCAGCGTTGTTGTCAGGACCTACGAGCAGTACTTC,CSVVVRTYEQYF
TRBD1,TRBV6-1,once,TRBJ2-7,TGTGCCAGCAGTATCGGGGACAGGGGCCACGAGCAGTACTTC,CASSIGDRGHEQYF
TRBD1,TRBV18,.,TRBJ1-5,TGTGCCAGCTCTCCGAACAGGGGGCAGGGTCAGCCCCAGCATTTT,CASSPNRGQGQPQHF
.,TRBV2,once,TRBJ1-6,TGTGCCAGCAGTGAAGCGCTGGGCACGTGGAAAAATTCACCCCTCCACTTT,CASSEALGTWKNSPLHF
.,TRBV7-9,.,TRBJ2-1,TGTGCCAGCAGCTTCGACGGGGCTTACAATGAGCAGTTCTTC,CASSFDGAYNEQFF
TRBD1,TRBV25-1,.,TRBJ2-7,TGTGCCAGCAGTGAATATGGACAGGGGGAAGTCGCGCAGTACTTC,CASSEYGQGEVAQYF
TRBD2,TRBV5-6,.,TRBJ2-7,TGTGCCAGCAGCCGCGGTAGCGGGGGAACCTACGAGCAGTACTTC,CASSRGSGGTYEQYF
TRBD2,TRBV7-9,once,TRBJ2-7,TGTGCCAGCAGCTTAGCGGGAGGGTCCAACGAGCAGTACTTC,CASSLAGGSNEQYF
.,TRBV10-3,.,TRBJ1-6,TGTGCCATCAGGCGGACAGACCGTAATAATTCACCCCTCCACTTT,CAIRRTDRNNSPLHF
.,TRBV5-1,.,TRBJ2-1,TGCGCCAGCAGCTTGGGTAGTGAGCAGTTCTTC,CASSLGSEQFF
TRBD1,TRBV5-8,.,TRBJ2-7,TGTGCCAGCAGCCGGGACAGGCTCTACGAGCAGTACTTC,CASSRDRLYEQYF
.,TRBV6-5,.,TRBJ1-2,TGTGCCAGCAGTTACCCCGGCGGAAGCTACACCTTC,CASSYPGGSYTF
TRBD1,TRBV5-8,.,TRBJ2-7,TGTGCCAGCAGGGGGACAGGGACCTACGAGCAGTACTTC,CASRGTGTYEQYF
TRBD1,TRBV5-1,.,TRBJ2-7,TGCGCCAGCAGCTCGGACAGGGTCGAGCAGTACTTC,CASSSDRVEQYF
TRBD2,TRBV9,.,TRBJ2-1,TGTGCCAGCAGCGTCCGACTAGCGGGATACAATGAGCAGTTCTTC,CASSVRLAGYNEQFF
.,TRBV28,.,TRBJ1-5,TGTGCCAGCAGCCGCGACGGGAATAGCAATCAGCCCCAGCATTTT,CASSRDGNSNQPQHF
.,TRBV5-5,.,TRBJ1-1,TGTGCCAGCAGCTTGACGACAGGGAACACTGAAGCTTTCTTT,CASSLTTGNTEAFF
.,TRBV2,medium-sized,TRBJ2-7,TGTGCCAGCAGTGCGGGGCAGGCCTACGAGCAGTACTTC,CASSAGQAYEQYF
TRBD1,TRBV6-6,.,TRBJ1-5,TGTGCCAGCAGCCCCACGACAGGGGGTAATCAGCCCCAGCATTTT,CASSPTTGGNQPQHF
.,TRBV5-1,.,TRBJ2-3,TGCGCCAGCAGCTTAGGCGGGATCCGTACAGATACGCAGTATTTT,CASSLGGIRTDTQYF
.,TRBV19,.,TRBJ2-6,TGTGCCAGTAGTATAGGTAACACAAACTCTGGGGCCAACGTCCTGACTTTC,CASSIGNTNSGANVLTF
TRBD1,TRBV7-9,.,TRBJ1-1,TGTGCCAGCAGCTTAGGGTTCGGGAGAGACAGGGGTGGAACTGAAGCTTTCTTT,CASSLGFGRDRGGTEAFF
.,TRBV27,.,TRBJ2-3,TGTGCCAGCACCAGACTGGGAGATACGCAGTATTTT,CASTRLGDTQYF
.,TRBV19,.,TRBJ1-2,TGTGCCAGTAGTATGATCCCGCAGAGTGGAGGCTACACCTTC,CASSMIPQSGGYTF
TRBD1,TRBV28,.,TRBJ1-2,TGTGCCAGCAGTGACAGGGGCTATGGCTACACCTTC,CASSDRGYGYTF
TRBD1,TRBV28,.,TRBJ1-6,TGTGCCAGCAGGCCGGGACAGGGGGGGAGTTGGGGTTCACCCCTCCACTTT,CASRPGQGGSWGSPLHF
TRBD1,TRBV2,.,TRBJ1-5,TGTGCCAGCGGGAACAGGGGCTGGGGAGTTGATCAGCCCCAGCATTTT,CASGNRGWGVDQPQHF
TRBD2,TRBV7-9,.,TRBJ2-3,TGTGCCAGCAGCTTAGCACTAGCGGGAGGGCCGGGCGATACGCAGTATTTT,CASSLALAGGPGDTQYF
TRBD2,TRBV27,once,TRBJ2-7,TGTGCCAGCAGCACTACTAGCGCGGTGTACGAGCAGTACTTC,CASSTTSAVYEQYF
TRBD1,TRBV25-1,few,TRBJ2-5,TGTGCCATCCCCCACCCGGCGGGACAGGGGGAACAGACCCAGTACTTC,CAIPHPAGQGEQTQYF
.,TRBV25-1,.,TRBJ2-3,TGTGCCAGCACTCACCGAAAACGCAGGGTGACGCAGTATTTT,CASTHRKRRVTQYF